This TCR beta chain was captured by sequencing in a study of cytomegalovirus exposure and HLA in healthy donors. Concerning this clone: Its matching antigen is unknown.

The junction had 8 bases not matched to a gene; V was cut back by 0 bases and J by 4 bases. Germline V gene data show CDR1 as SGHAT and CDR2 as FQNNGV. The CDR3 length is 18 residues. Overall study findings and caveats: Reportedly, HLA-A and HLA-B alleles of most subjects were accurately predicted from TCR beta.

The study ran its PCR with 60 Vbeta and 13 Jbeta primers. Repertoires were generated with immunoSEQ multiplex PCR, while TCRdb's copy carries only in-frame clones and drops some. Found here are more than 60,000 clones; the top ten clones hold approximately 16%. This TCR derives from a boy under 18 in good health and CMV-seronegative. The gene calls are TRBV11-2 and TRBJ2-2; the match to TRBD2 covers 10 bases. The specimen was PBMCs. The CDR3 DNA reads as TGTGCCAGCAGCTTAGAGGCTAGCGGGAGATTGGGCACCGGGGAGCTGTTTTTT. Residues: CASSLEASGRLGTGELFF.